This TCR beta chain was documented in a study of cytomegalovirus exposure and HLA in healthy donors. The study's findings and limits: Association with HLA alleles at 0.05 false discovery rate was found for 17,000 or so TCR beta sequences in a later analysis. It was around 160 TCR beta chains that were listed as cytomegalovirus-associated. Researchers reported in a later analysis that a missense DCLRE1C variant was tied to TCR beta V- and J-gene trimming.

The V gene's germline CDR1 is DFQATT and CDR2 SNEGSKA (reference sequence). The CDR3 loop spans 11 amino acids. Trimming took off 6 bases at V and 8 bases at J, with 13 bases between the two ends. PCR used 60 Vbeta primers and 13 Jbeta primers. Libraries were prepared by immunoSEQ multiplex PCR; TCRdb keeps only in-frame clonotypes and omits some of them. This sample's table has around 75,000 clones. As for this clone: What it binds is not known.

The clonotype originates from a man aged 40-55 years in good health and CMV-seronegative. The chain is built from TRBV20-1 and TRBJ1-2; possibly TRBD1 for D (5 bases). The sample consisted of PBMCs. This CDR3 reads CSAEGRGGYTF. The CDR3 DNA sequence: TGCAGTGCCGAGGGGCGGGGCGGCTACACCTTC.